Listed below are T cell receptor beta chains from one sample, sequenced in a study of OX40 agonist ivuxolimab in advanced cancers. Here immunoSEQ multiplex PCR was the method, and the copy in TCRdb shows in-frame clones only, minus some. The sample consists of over 70,000 clones, about 82% of them appearing once. The specimen comprised CD4+ or CD8+ T cells sorted from blood, sampled in a trial of the OX40 agonist ivuxolimab. These TCRs come from an adult with an advanced solid tumor such as melanoma, head and neck, liver or kidney cancer. CDR3s include the opening cysteine and the closing phenylalanine or tryptophan. A D gene is named only where the DNA matches it firmly. Size is stated for part of the rows, as once, few or many counts, or as a class when the clone is expanded.

abundance: -
d_gene: -
v_gene: TRBV6-1
j_gene: TRBJ1-1
CDR3nt: TGTGCCAGCACCCAAGGGCGGAGGGCTGAAGCTTTCTTT
CDR3aa: CASTQGRRAEAFF

abundance: few
d_gene: -
v_gene: TRBV7-9
j_gene: TRBJ1-6
CDR3nt: TGTGCCAGCAGCGAAGGGGAATTCACCCTCCACTTT
CDR3aa: CASSEGEFTLHF

abundance: few
d_gene: -
v_gene: TRBV7-6
j_gene: TRBJ2-5
CDR3nt: TGTGCCAGCAGCTCCCGACAGGGAGGGAAGGAGACCCAGTACTTC
CDR3aa: CASSSRQGGKETQYF

abundance: -
d_gene: -
v_gene: TRBV5-4
j_gene: TRBJ1-3
CDR3nt: TGTGCCAGCAGCCGGCTCAGGGAAGAGTCTGGAAACACCATATATTTT
CDR3aa: CASSRLREESGNTIYF

abundance: -
d_gene: -
v_gene: TRBV18
j_gene: TRBJ2-7
CDR3nt: TGTGCCAGCTCACCAGTCCGGGACGGAGACAACTACGAGCAGTACTTC
CDR3aa: CASSPVRDGDNYEQYF

abundance: -
d_gene: TRBD1
v_gene: TRBV7-7
j_gene: TRBJ2-2
CDR3nt: TGTGCTAGCAGCGGAGGACAGGGGTACACCGGGGAGCTGTTTTTT
CDR3aa: CASSGGQGYTGELFF

abundance: -
d_gene: TRBD1
v_gene: TRBV7-2
j_gene: TRBJ1-2
CDR3nt: TGTGCCAGCAGCTTTAGTGTTGGGCTGGGGACAGGGTTCGGAGGCTACACCTTC
CDR3aa: CASSFSVGLGTGFGGYTF

abundance: -
d_gene: TRBD1
v_gene: TRBV6-5
j_gene: TRBJ2-7
CDR3nt: TGTGCCAGCAGTTACGGGACAGCGTCCTACGAGCAGTACTTC
CDR3aa: CASSYGTASYEQYF

abundance: once
d_gene: -
v_gene: TRBV30
j_gene: TRBJ2-3
CDR3nt: TGTGCCTGGAGTGGGTCCACAGATACGCAGTATTTT
CDR3aa: CAWSGSTDTQYF

abundance: -
d_gene: TRBD1
v_gene: TRBV5-8
j_gene: TRBJ1-6
CDR3nt: TGTGCCAGCAGCTTAAACAGGGGGCAGTCACCCCTCCACTTT
CDR3aa: CASSLNRGQSPLHF

abundance: -
d_gene: -
v_gene: TRBV6-6
j_gene: TRBJ1-2
CDR3nt: TGTGCCAGCAGTTACTCCGGGGGTGGCTACACCTTC
CDR3aa: CASSYSGGGYTF

abundance: few
d_gene: -
v_gene: TRBV4-2
j_gene: TRBJ2-1
CDR3nt: TGTGCCAGCAGCCAAGCGGGGCGGAGCTCCTACAATGAGCAGTTCTTC
CDR3aa: CASSQAGRSSYNEQFF